The rows below give T cell receptor beta chains drawn from one sample of a study of blood T cell repertoires in COVID-19. Only in-frame clones appear in the TCRdb table, and some are missing; sequencing was by immunoSEQ multiplex PCR. The sample has around 100,000 clones, 70% to 80% seen once. Material for sequencing was peripheral blood. All receptors come from a woman in her 70s with acute or convalescent COVID-19. CDR3s include the opening cysteine and the closing phenylalanine or tryptophan. D genes are given only for firm matches. The size field is filled for only some rows; it gives once, few, many or a size class.

d_call j_call v_call clone_size cdr3_aa cdr3_nt
- TRBJ1-2 TRBV5-1 - CASSYAPGEGPYYGYTF TGCGCCAGCAGTTATGCCCCAGGGGAAGGCCCCTACTATGGCTACACCTTC
- TRBJ2-1 TRBV11-3 - CASSLTGTYNEQFF TGTGCCAGCAGCTTGACGGGGACCTACAATGAGCAGTTCTTC
TRBD2 TRBJ2-3 TRBV4-3 - CASSQVLAGVDTQYF TGCGCCAGCAGCCAAGTTCTAGCGGGGGTAGATACGCAGTATTTT
- TRBJ1-2 TRBV6-5 - CASSIPGANYGYTF TGTGCCAGCAGTATACCAGGGGCTAACTATGGCTACACCTTC
- TRBJ2-2 TRBV7-3 once CASSSTNGAGELFF TGTGCCAGCAGCTCCACCAACGGTGCCGGGGAGCTGTTTTTT
- TRBJ2-1 TRBV27 - CASTPIDSTYNEQFF TGTGCCAGCACCCCCATCGACAGTACCTACAATGAGCAGTTCTTC
- TRBJ2-5 TRBV2 - CASSEVRALMSGTQYF TGTGCCAGCAGTGAAGTCCGGGCCTTAATGAGCGGGACCCAGTACTTC
- TRBJ1-1 TRBV7-9 - CASSPKLANTEAFF TGTGCCAGCAGCCCGAAACTTGCGAACACTGAAGCTTTCTTT
TRBD2 TRBJ2-7 TRBV3-1/TRBV3-2 once CASSHSGLVSYEQYF TGTGCCAGCAGCCATTCCGGACTAGTCTCCTACGAGCAGTACTTC
TRBD1 TRBJ1-5 TRBV19 - CASSTYHRGSNQPQHF TGTGCCAGTAGTACTTACCACAGGGGCAGCAATCAGCCCCAGCATTTT
TRBD2 TRBJ2-3 TRBV11-2 - CASSPGTSGGLTDTQYF TGTGCCAGCAGCCCGGGCACTAGCGGGGGTCTAACAGATACGCAGTATTTT
- TRBJ2-2 TRBV6-1 - CASSERFAGNTGELFF TGTGCCAGCAGTGAACGGTTTGCAGGGAACACCGGGGAGCTGTTTTTT